Shown below are 22 T cell receptor beta chains from a single sample sequenced in a study of identical twins. One entry per CDR3 protein results from TCRdb running MiXCR on the 5' RACE reads. The sample carries 700,000 or so distinct CDR3 sequences, 8.6% recorded once. This same sample was also taken into another study, of yellow fever vaccine responses in identical twins.

The sample comprised PBMCs. The source is a woman aged 18-29 years in good health.

This clonotype showed up many times. The V gene is TRBV11-2, the J gene TRBJ2-1; D is undetermined. This CDR3 is built from 15 residues. The germline V gene encodes CDR1 SGHAT and CDR2 FQNNGV. V was clipped by 4 bases and J by 2 bases, with 12 bases between them. The CDR3 is CASSSQPAPYNEQFF. CDR3 bases: TGTGCCAGCAGCTCTCAACCGGCTCCCTACAATGAGCAGTTCTTC.

This clonotype was observed many times. The gene calls are TRBV5-1 and TRBJ1-1, with TRBD1 as a possible D gene (5 bases). CDR3 length equals 15 residues. Germline CDR1 is SGHRS and CDR2 is YFSETQ. Trimming removed 4 bases from V and 8 bases from J, with 21 bases in between. In DNA, the CDR3 is TGCGCCAGCAGCCTCTGGGCCGGGGGAGATTGGGAAGCTTTCTTT. Protein product: CASSLWAGGDWEAFF.

This clonotype was counted a few times. The V gene is TRBV29-1, the J gene TRBJ2-3; 8 positions match TRBD1. This CDR3 has 12 residues. Trimming cost V 7 bases and J 3 bases; bases outside gene matches: 3. Germline V CDR1 and CDR2: SQVTM, ANQGSEA. As DNA, the CDR3 is TGCAGCGGTAGACAGGGGACAGATACGCAGTATTTT. Protein sequence: CSGRQGTDTQYF.

This clonotype showed up many times. V is TRBV5-1 and J is TRBJ1-2, with TRBD1 matching 12 bases. This CDR3 is built from 15 residues. V lost 4 bases and J lost 7; bases outside the gene matches: 8. The germline gives CDR1 SGHRS, CDR2 YFSETQ. CDR3 DNA sequence: TGCGCCAGCAGCCCGGGGGACAGGGGGCGCGGTGGCTACACCTTC. It encodes CASSPGDRGRGGYTF.

This clonotype has at least ten counts. The chain is built from TRBV12-3 or TRBV12-4 and TRBJ1-3; D is uncertain. This CDR3 spans 16 amino acids. V was cut by 5 bases and J by 4 bases, with 18 bases left in between. CDR3: CASSPLTESWGNTIYF. In nucleotides, the CDR3 is TGTGCCAGCAGTCCCCTGACGGAGAGCTGGGGAAACACCATATATTTT.

This clonotype appeared a few times. The V gene is TRBV20-1, the J gene TRBJ2-2; 9 bases agree with TRBD2. Germline CDR1 DFQATT, CDR2 SNEGSKA (reference sequence). V shed 2 bases and J 0 bases; nucleotides not matched to a gene: 1. The CDR3 runs to 15 residues. CDR3 bases: TGCAGTGCTAGACTAGCGGGGACGAACACCGGGGAGCTGTTTTTT. Translated, it gives CSARLAGTNTGELFF.

This clonotype was seen a few times. The chain combines TRBV6-2 or TRBV6-3 with TRBJ1-2, with D possibly TRBD1 on 6 matching bases. Trimming took 2 bases from V and 4 from J, leaving 14 bases between them. The germline gives CDR1 MNHEY, CDR2 SVGEGT. The CDR3 consists of 15 residues. CDR3 in amino acids: CASSYRVRDIYGYTF. The CDR3 DNA sequence: TGTGCCAGCAGTTACCGAGTAAGGGACATCTATGGCTACACCTTC.

This clonotype was counted between two and nine times. The rearrangement joins TRBV28 to TRBJ1-2; D perhaps matches TRBD1 (5 bases). Germline V lookup: CDR1 MDHEN, CDR2 SYDVKM. The CDR3 consists of 12 residues. The V and J ends lost 6 bases and 8 bases respectively, with 13 bases between them. The CDR3 is CASSGIKGGYTF. The CDR3 coding sequence is TGTGCCAGCAGCGGAATTAAGGGGGGCTACACCTTC.

In its sample, this clonotype was seen a few times. The CDR3 protein is CATSSTGRYQETQYF. CDR3 nucleotides: TGTGCCACCAGTTCGACAGGGCGTTACCAAGAGACCCAGTACTTC. The rearrangement links TRBV24-1 to TRBJ2-5, with TRBD1 identical over 7 bases. CDR1 is KGHDR and CDR2 is SFDVKD in the germline V gene. The J segment lost 0 bases and the V segment lost 6 bases, leaving 6 bases of the junction unmatched. This CDR3 spans 15 amino acids.

The rearrangement links TRBV11-3 to TRBJ2-3; D might be TRBD1 (5 bases). The CDR3 loop spans 15 amino acids. The germline V gene has CDR1 SGHNT and CDR2 YENEEA. The V gene lost 3 bases and the J gene lost 0 bases, with 10 bases spanning the gap. CDR3 bases: TGTGCCAGCAGCTTGACGACAGATAGCACAGATACGCAGTATTTT. Protein product: CASSLTTDSTDTQYF.

This clonotype has at least ten counts. The chain employs TRBV4-3 and TRBJ2-2; the D is unclear. CDR1 and CDR2 (germline): LGHNA, YSLEER. This CDR3 is built from 14 residues. V shed 1 base and J shed 6 bases, with 9 bases lying between them. CDR3 in DNA: TGCGCCAGCAGCCAAGTGAGCCTAGCCGGGGAGCTGTTTTTT. This gives the protein CASSQVSLAGELFF.

The table lists this clonotype with a few counts. CDR3 loop: CASSPGLGIGNEQFF. CDR3 nucleotide sequence: TGTGCCAGCAGCCCGGGACTAGGGATCGGCAATGAGCAGTTCTTC. The chain combines TRBV7-2 with TRBJ2-1; 8 bases agree with TRBD2. The CDR3 spans 15 residues. The germline V gene has CDR1 SGHTA and CDR2 FQGNSA. The trim removed 5 bases at V and 6 bases at J, leaving 9 bases unmatched.

The chain is built from TRBV5-1 and TRBJ2-5; D is uncertain. The CDR3 is 14 amino acids. V gave up 3 bases and J gave up 2 bases, with 11 bases separating them. Germline V gene lookup returns CDR1 SGHRS and CDR2 YFSETQ. The chain's CDR3 is CASSSLGAQETQYF. For the CDR3, the DNA is TGCGCCAGCAGCTCCCTGGGCGCACAAGAGACCCAGTACTTC. The entire variable domain, with the rest obtained from reference TRBV5-1 and TRBJ2-5, is as follows: KAGVTQTPRYLIKTRGQQVTLSCSPISGHRSVSWYQQTPGQGLQFLFEYFSETQRNKGNFPGRFSGRQFSNSRSEMNVSTLELGDSALYLCASSSLGAQETQYFGPGTRLLVL.

This clonotype was seen only a few times. The genes are TRBV29-1 and TRBJ2-3; D remains unclear. V shed 6 bases and J shed 0 bases, with 10 bases lying between them. This CDR3 is 13 amino acids long. Germline CDR1 is SQVTM and CDR2 is ANQGSEA. In DNA, the CDR3 is TGCAGCGTCGGTCTTACTAGCACAGATACGCAGTATTTT. Translated: CSVGLTSTDTQYF.

The chain employs TRBV25-1 and TRBJ1-2; perhaps TRBD1 as D (5 bases). Germline CDR1 reads MGHDK; CDR2 reads SYGVNS. V lost 1 base to trimming and J lost 4 bases, with 13 bases between them. CDR3 length: 15 amino acids. CDR3 sequence: CASSESGGHSYGYTF. CDR3 in DNA: TGTGCCAGCAGTGAATCGGGCGGACACAGCTATGGCTACACCTTC.

There are a few counts of this clonotype. The rearrangement uses TRBV9 and TRBJ1-3; the D is unclear. This CDR3 is 15 amino acids long. The V and J ends lost 0 bases and 0 bases respectively, with 7 bases between them. CDR1 and CDR2 (germline): SGDLS, YYNGEE. CDR3 nucleotide sequence: TGTGCCAGCAGCGTAGGCGATCGCTCTGGAAACACCATATATTTT. It encodes CASSVGDRSGNTIYF.

The table lists this clonotype with many counts. This chain connects TRBV2 to TRBJ1-2, with no clear D. The CDR3 extends over 12 amino acids. Per the germline V gene, CDR1 is SNHLY and CDR2 is FYNNEI. V lost 8 bases and J 5 bases, leaving 12 bases between the germline ends. CDR3 sequence reads: CASSLPGYGYTF. Here the CDR3 DNA reads TGTGCCAGCTCTCTTCCGGGATATGGCTACACCTTC.

In its sample, this clonotype was seen a few times. The genes are TRBV24-1 and TRBJ2-3; D uncertain. CDR3 length: 13 residues. V shed 7 bases and J shed 8 bases, with 15 bases lying between them. The germline CDR1 and CDR2 sequences are KGHDR and SFDVKD. The CDR3 here is CATRYKGTGTQYF. The CDR3 coding sequence is TGTGCCACCAGATACAAGGGAACGGGTACGCAGTATTTT.

The chain employs TRBV15 and TRBJ2-4, with a tentative D call TRBD1 (5 bases). The germline V gene has CDR1 LNHNV and CDR2 YYDKDF (reference sequence). V was clipped by 5 bases and J by 3 bases, with 14 bases between them. CDR3 length equals 15 residues. CDR3 in DNA: TGTGCCACCAGCCTCCTAGGGGCCGGCAAAAACATTCAGTACTTC. It specifies CATSLLGAGKNIQYF.

A few counts support this clonotype. The chain employs TRBV15 and TRBJ2-5, with 12 bases aligning to TRBD2. The CDR3 has 16 amino acids. J gave up 4 bases and V 1 base, and 4 bases lay outside the gene matches. Germline loops: CDR1 LNHNV, CDR2 YYDKDF (reference sequence). The CDR3 coding sequence is TGTGCCACCAGCAGAGGACTAGCGGGAGTAGGAGAGACCCAGTACTTC. Translating it yields CATSRGLAGVGETQYF.

This clonotype showed up just a few times. The rearrangement joins TRBV5-5 to TRBJ2-7, with TRBD2 matching 14 bases. J was trimmed by 3 bases and V by 5 bases; bases with no gene match: 7. The CDR3 spans 16 residues. From germline, CDR1 is SGHKS and CDR2 YYEKEE (reference sequence). The CDR3 coding sequence is TGTGCCAGCAGGGCGGGACTAGCGGGAGACGTCTACGAGCAGTACTTC. Amino acid sequence: CASRAGLAGDVYEQYF.

This clonotype has only a few counts. V and J are TRBV7-2 and TRBJ2-1; 9 nucleotides align to TRBD1. With V trimmed by 2 bases and J by 5 bases, 10 bases remained unmatched. Germline CDR1 reads SGHTA; CDR2 reads FQGNSA. The CDR3 covers 17 residues. The CDR3, as DNA: TGTGCCAGCAGCTTAATGACAGGGGGACCAATCAACAATGAGCAGTTCTTC. Its translation: CASSLMTGGPINNEQFF. The full variable domain, in which reference TRBV7-2 and TRBJ2-1 provide the parts outside the CDR3, is GAGVSQSPSNKVTEKGKDVELRCDPISGHTALYWYRQSLGQGLEFLIYFQGNSAPDKSGLPSDRFSAERTGGSVSTLTIQRTQQEDSAVYLCASSLMTGGPINNEQFFGPGTRLTVL.